The T cell receptor (beta chain) described here comes from a study of vaccination and CD4 T cells after COVID-19. About the study: Drawing of post-COVID samples took place a median roughly 95 days after diagnosis (range 35 to 161).

An Oncomine TCR Beta short-read assay was used to sequence the DNA from cultured CD4+ T cells. TCRdb re-analysed the PCR reads in MiXCR, keeping a single row per CDR3 protein. The data show about 23,000 distinct CDR3 sequences, with 45% to 65% seen just once and around 2.8% held by the top ten. Concerning this clonotype: Its antigen is not known.

Described treatment: roughly 10-day PBMC culture with coronavirus spike peptide pools or control peptides (ViraFEST assay). With 3 bases removed from V and 4 bases from J, the gap between germline ends came to 19 bases. The length of the CDR3 is 16 residues. Per the germline V gene, CDR1 is SGHTA and CDR2 is FQGNSA. The receptor was isolated from a human donor who had recovered from COVID-19. The material sequenced was CD4+ T cells from blood, cultured in vitro. The chain recombines TRBV7-2 with TRBJ2-7, with D possibly TRBD1 on 7 matching bases. This CDR3 is CASSLRGGGGGYEQYF. CDR3 in DNA: TGTGCCAGCAGCTTGAGGGGAGGAGGGGGCGGTTACGAGCAGTACTTC.